This section outlines one TCR beta chain sequence together with its context. The antigen is undetermined. Here immunoSEQ multiplex PCR was the method, and the copy in TCRdb shows in-frame clones only, minus some. The sample holds around 66,000 clones, 70% to 90% seen once. The data stem from a study of OX40 agonist ivuxolimab in advanced cancers. Study details: The patients got ivuxolimab, which is an agonistic anti-OX40 (CD134) antibody. Ivuxolimab was administered intravenously to patients at 0.01 to 10 mg/kg every 2 weeks. A mean age of about 59 years, range roughly 23 to 85, was recorded, and over 65% were male. Overall study results and limits: Averaging showed that CD8+ T cells had more expanded clones than CD4+ did.

Germline assignment: CDR1 SGDLS and CDR2 YYNGEE. Trimming took off 6 bases at V and 7 bases at J, with 16 bases between the two ends. CDR3 size: 14 residues. The TCR was taken from an adult with an advanced solid tumor such as melanoma, head and neck, liver or kidney cancer. The V gene is TRBV9, the J gene TRBJ2-2; D is undetermined. The sample here was CD4+ or CD8+ T cells sorted from blood, taken in a trial of the OX40 agonist ivuxolimab. In DNA, the CDR3 is TGTGCCAGCACTACGACCCCCGAAGGCGGGGAGCTGTTTTTT. This codes for CASTTTPEGGELFF.